This paragraph covers one T cell receptor (beta chain) sequence. Its antigen is currently not known. One end of the junction is discordant with germline, which a read error may explain. This record comes from a study of OX40 agonist ivuxolimab in advanced cancers. Regarding the study in general: Ivuxolimab, which targeted the costimulatory receptor OX40 (CD134), was an agonistic, fully human IgG2 monoclonal antibody. Intravenous ivuxolimab was administered to patients every 2 weeks at six dose levels: 0.01, 0.1, 0.3, 1.5, 3 and 10 mg/kg. Of the approximately 50 dose-escalation patients, hepatocellular carcinoma was present in about 20, melanoma in around 15, renal cell carcinoma in 9 and head and neck cancer in 9. In the dose-escalation cohort, approximately 82% of patients were male, and the mean age was approximately 60 years, with a range of roughly 20 to 80. Prior anti-PD-1, anti-PD-L1 or anti-CTLA-4 therapy was permitted, and 35% to 40% of dose-escalation patients had received checkpoint inhibitors. Partial responses occurred in three dose-escalation patients: two with cutaneous melanoma and one with hepatocellular carcinoma. Peripheral TCRbeta sequencing was intended to test whether TCR sequence diversity was altered and clonal T-cell expansion was caused by ivuxolimab. The paper describes the monotherapy dose-escalation part (N = 52 patients) of the phase I trial of ivuxolimab.

CDR1 is given as SGHDT and CDR2 as YYEEEE, both from the germline V gene. Including the terminal cysteine and phenylalanine, the CDR3 comprises 13 residues. CDR3 DNA only is kept here, 39 bases in frame from base 1. The trial excluded patients who had a history of autoimmune disease or were on systemic immunosuppression. In every dose cohort, peripheral blood was drawn for TCR sequencing at baseline, cycle 4 day 1, and cycle 7 day 1. The samples were taken from a phase I, first-in-human, multicenter, open-label dose-escalation trial of ivuxolimab. Adults with locally advanced or metastatic melanoma, renal cell carcinoma, hepatocellular carcinoma or head and neck squamous cell carcinoma were enrolled in the trial. CD4+ and CD8+ T cells were sorted separately from peripheral blood before TCR sequencing. The study at large found these results: On average, CD8+ T cells showed more expanded clones than CD4+ T cells after ivuxolimab. Low levels of normalized T-cell clonal expansion were also shown by some nonresponding patients. At doses of 0.1 to 3.0 mg/kg, clonal expansion of both CD4+ and CD8+ blood T cells was observed from baseline to week 6. The antigen specificity of the clonally expanded peripheral T cells was not determined. In partial responders in the 0.1-3.0 mg/kg groups, normalized peripheral clonal expansion was found to be among the lowest, especially among CD8+ T cells.

Genomic DNA was extracted from sorted cells for sequencing of the TCRbeta CDR3 region. The immunoSEQ Assay was used to sequence the TCRbeta CDR3 regions. The source is immuneACCESS, and TCRdb retained only in-frame sequences with V and J called. Part of the clones is not carried over; for the studies checked, unresolved V genes explain less than half of this, and the remainder is unexplained. Counted in this sample were approximately 70,000 clones; approximately 80% of them appeared once. Over 1.3% of the sample is in the top ten clones. The receptor's source is an adult with an advanced solid tumor such as melanoma, head and neck, liver or kidney cancer. This specimen was CD4+ or CD8+ T cells sorted from blood, taken in a trial of the OX40 agonist ivuxolimab. The chain joins TRBV5-6 to TRBJ2-5; the D gene is possibly TRBD1 or TRBD2, with 5 bases matching each. The nucleotides read TGTGCCAGCAGCTTGGGGGACCCCGGGACCCAATACTTC. Its amino acids are CASSLGDPGTQYF.